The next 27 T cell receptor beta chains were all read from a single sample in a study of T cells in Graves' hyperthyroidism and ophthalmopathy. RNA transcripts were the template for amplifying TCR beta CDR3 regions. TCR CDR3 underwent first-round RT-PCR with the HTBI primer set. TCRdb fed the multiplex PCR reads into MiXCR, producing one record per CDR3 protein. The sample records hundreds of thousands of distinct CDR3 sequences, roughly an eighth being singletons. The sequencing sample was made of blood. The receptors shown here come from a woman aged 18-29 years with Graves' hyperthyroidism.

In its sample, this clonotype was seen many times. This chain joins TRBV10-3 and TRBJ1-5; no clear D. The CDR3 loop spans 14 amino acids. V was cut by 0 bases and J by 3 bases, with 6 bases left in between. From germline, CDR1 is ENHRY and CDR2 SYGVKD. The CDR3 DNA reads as TGTGCCATCAGTGAGTCGGGTTACAATCAGCCCCAGCATTTT. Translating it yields CAISESGYNQPQHF.

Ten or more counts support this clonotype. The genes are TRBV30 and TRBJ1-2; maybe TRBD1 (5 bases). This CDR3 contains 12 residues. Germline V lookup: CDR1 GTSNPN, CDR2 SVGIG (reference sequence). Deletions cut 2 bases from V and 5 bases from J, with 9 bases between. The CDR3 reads CAWSTGLYGYTF. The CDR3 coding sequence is TGTGCCTGGAGTACGGGACTTTATGGCTACACCTTC. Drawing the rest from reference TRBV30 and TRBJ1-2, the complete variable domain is SQTIHQWPATLVQPVGSPLSLECTVEGTSNPNLYWYRQAAGRGLQLLFYSVGIGQISSEVPQNLSASRPQDRQFILSSKKLLLSDSGFYLCAWSTGLYGYTFGSGTRLTVV.

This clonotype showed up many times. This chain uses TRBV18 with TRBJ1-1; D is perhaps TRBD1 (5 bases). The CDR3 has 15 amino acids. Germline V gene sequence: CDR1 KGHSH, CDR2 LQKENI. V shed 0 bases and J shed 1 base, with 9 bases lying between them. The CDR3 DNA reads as TGTGCCAGCTCACCACCGGCAGGGAGGAACACTGAAGCTTTCTTT. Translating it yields CASSPPAGRNTEAFF.

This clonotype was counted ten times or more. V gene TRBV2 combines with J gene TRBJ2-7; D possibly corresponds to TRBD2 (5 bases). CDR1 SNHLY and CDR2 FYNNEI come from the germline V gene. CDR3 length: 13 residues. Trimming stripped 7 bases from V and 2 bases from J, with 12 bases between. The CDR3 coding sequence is TGTGCCAGCAATAGAGGACTCCCCTACGAGCAGTACTTC. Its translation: CASNRGLPYEQYF.

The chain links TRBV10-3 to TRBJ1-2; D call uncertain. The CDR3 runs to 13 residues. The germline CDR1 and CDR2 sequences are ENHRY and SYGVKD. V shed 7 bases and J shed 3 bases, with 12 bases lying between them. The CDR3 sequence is CAITLDKDYGYTF. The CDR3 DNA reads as TGTGCCATCACCCTAGACAAGGACTATGGCTACACCTTC.

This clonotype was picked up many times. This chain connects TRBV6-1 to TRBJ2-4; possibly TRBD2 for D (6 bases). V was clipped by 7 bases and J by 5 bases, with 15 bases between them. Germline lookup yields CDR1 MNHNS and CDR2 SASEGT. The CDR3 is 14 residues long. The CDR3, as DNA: TGTGCCAGCATTCTTGCGGGATTAGAAAACATTCAGTACTTC. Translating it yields CASILAGLENIQYF.

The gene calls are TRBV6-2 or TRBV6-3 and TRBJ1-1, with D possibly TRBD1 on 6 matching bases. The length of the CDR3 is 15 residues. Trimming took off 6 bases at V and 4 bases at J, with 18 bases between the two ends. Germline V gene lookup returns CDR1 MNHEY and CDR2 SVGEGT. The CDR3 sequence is CASSPQGRGGTEAFF. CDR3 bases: TGTGCCAGCAGCCCCCAGGGCAGGGGCGGCACTGAAGCTTTCTTT.

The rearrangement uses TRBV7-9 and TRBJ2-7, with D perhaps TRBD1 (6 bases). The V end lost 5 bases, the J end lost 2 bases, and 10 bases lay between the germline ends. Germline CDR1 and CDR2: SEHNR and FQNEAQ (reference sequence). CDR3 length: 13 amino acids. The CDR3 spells CASSHKGAYEQYF. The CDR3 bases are TGTGCCAGCAGCCACAAGGGGGCCTACGAGCAGTACTTC.

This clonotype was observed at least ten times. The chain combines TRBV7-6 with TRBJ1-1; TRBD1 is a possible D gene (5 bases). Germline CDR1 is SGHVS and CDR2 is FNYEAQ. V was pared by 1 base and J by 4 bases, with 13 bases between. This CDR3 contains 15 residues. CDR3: CASSLGTGEVTEAFF. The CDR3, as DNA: TGTGCCAGCAGCTTAGGTACGGGGGAAGTCACTGAAGCTTTCTTT.

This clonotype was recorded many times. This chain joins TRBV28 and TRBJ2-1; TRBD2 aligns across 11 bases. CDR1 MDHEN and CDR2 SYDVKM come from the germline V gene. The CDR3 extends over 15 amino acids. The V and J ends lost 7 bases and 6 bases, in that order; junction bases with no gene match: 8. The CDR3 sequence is CASTRAGTSGNEQFF. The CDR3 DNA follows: TGTGCCAGCACACGCGCCGGGACTAGCGGCAATGAGCAGTTCTTC.

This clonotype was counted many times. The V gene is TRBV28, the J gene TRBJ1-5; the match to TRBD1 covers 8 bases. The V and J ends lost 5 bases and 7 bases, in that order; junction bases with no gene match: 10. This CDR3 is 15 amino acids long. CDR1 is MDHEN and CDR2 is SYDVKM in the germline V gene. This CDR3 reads CASSTTDRAVQPQHF. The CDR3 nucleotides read TGTGCCAGCAGTACGACGGACAGGGCAGTCCAGCCCCAGCATTTT.

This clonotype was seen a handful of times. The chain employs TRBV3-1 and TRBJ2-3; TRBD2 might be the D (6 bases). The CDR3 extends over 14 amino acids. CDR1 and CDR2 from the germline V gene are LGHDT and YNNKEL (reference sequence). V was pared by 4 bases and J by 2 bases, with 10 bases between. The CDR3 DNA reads TGTGCCAGCAGCCTGGAGGGGCACACAGATACGCAGTATTTT. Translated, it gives CASSLEGHTDTQYF.

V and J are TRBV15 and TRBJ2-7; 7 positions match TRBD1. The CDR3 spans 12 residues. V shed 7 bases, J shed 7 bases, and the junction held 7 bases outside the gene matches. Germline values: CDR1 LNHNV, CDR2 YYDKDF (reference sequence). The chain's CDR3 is CATTSTGWEQYF. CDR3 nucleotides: TGTGCCACCACCTCGACAGGGTGGGAGCAGTACTTC.

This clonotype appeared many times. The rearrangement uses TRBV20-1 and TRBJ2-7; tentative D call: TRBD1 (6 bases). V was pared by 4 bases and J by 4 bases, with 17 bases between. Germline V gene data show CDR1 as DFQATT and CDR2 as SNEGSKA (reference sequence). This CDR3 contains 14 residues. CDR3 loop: CSATPGHRAYEQYF. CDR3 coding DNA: TGCAGTGCTACCCCGGGACATCGGGCTTACGAGCAGTACTTC.

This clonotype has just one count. In DNA, the CDR3 is TGTGCCAGCAGTAACGACTCTGGGGCCAACGTCCTGACTTTC. Protein sequence: CASSNDSGANVLTF. The chain joins TRBV6-4 to TRBJ2-6; D is uncertain. The CDR3 is made up of 14 amino acids. V dropped 5 bases and J dropped 0 bases, with 5 bases sitting between them. Germline CDR1 is MRHNA and CDR2 is SNTAGT.

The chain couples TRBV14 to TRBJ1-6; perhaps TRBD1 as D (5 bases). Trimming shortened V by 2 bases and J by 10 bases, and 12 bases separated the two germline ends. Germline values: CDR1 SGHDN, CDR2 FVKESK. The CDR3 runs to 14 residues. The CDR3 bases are TGTGCCAGCAGCCAAATCCAGGGTCGATCACCCCTCCACTTT. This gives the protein CASSQIQGRSPLHF.

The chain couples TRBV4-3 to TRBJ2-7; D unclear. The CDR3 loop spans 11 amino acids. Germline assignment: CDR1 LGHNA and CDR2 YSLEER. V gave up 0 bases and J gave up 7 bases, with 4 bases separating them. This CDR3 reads CASSQEREQYF. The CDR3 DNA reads TGCGCCAGCAGCCAAGAGAGGGAGCAGTACTTC.

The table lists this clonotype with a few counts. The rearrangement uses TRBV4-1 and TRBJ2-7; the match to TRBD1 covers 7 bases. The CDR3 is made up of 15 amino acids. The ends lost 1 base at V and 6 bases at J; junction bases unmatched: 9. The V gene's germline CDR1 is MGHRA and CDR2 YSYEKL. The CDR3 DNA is TGCGCCAGCAGCCAAGCATGGGACAGACGGGTCGAGCAGTACTTC. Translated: CASSQAWDRRVEQYF.

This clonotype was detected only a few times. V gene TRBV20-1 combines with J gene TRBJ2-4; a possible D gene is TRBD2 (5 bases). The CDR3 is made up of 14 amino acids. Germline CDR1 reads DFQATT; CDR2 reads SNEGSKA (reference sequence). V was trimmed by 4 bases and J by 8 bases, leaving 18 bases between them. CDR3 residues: CSANGLSSLDIQYF. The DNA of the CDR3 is TGCAGTGCTAATGGACTCTCTTCGTTGGACATTCAGTACTTC.

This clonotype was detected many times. DNA of the CDR3: TGTGCCAGCAGTGGACAGGGGGCCGGAGTCACCGGGGAGCTGTTTTTT. It translates to CASSGQGAGVTGELFF. V usage is TRBV12-3 or TRBV12-4 and J usage is TRBJ2-2; 11 nucleotides align to TRBD1. With V trimmed by 5 bases and J by 4 bases, 6 bases remained unmatched. CDR3 size: 16 residues.

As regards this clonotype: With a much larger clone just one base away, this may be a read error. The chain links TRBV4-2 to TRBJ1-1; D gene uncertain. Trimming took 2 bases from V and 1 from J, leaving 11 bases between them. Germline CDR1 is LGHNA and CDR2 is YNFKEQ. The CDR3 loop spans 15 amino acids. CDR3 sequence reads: CASSQLGWANTEAFF. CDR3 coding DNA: TGTGCCAGCAGCCAACTTGGGTGGGCGAACACTGAAGCTTTCTTT.

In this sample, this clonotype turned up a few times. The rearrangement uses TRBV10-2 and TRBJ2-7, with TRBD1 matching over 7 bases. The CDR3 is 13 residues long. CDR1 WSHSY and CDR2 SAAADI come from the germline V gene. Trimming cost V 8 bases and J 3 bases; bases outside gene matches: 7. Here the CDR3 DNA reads TGCGCCAGCTCCGGGACAGAACTCTACGAGCAGTACTTC. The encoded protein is CASSGTELYEQYF.

CDR3 in DNA: TGCGCCAGCAGAGGGCTTCGTTCCACCGGGGAGCTGTTTTTT. This encodes CASRGLRSTGELFF. V and J are TRBV4-1 and TRBJ2-2; D unclear. Germline lookup yields CDR1 MGHRA and CDR2 YSYEKL. Trimming removed 6 bases from V and 4 bases from J, with 12 bases in between. The CDR3 is made up of 14 amino acids.

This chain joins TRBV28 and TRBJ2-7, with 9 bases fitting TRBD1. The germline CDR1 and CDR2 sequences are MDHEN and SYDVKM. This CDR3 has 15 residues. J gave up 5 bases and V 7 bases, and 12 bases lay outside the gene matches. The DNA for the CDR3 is TGTGCCAGCAATCCCGGTCCGGGACAGGGTAACGAGCAGTACTTC. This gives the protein CASNPGPGQGNEQYF.

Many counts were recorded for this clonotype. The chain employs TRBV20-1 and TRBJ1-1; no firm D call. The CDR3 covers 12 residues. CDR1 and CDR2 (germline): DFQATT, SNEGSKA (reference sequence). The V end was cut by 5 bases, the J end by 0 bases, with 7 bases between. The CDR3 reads CSAEELNTEAFF. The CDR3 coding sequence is TGCAGTGCTGAGGAGTTGAACACTGAAGCTTTCTTT.

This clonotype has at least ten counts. The CDR3 is CASSLKGYYGYTF. CDR3 bases: TGTGCCAGCAGTTTAAAGGGTTACTATGGCTACACCTTC. This chain connects TRBV28 to TRBJ1-2, with D hard to call. The germline V gene has CDR1 MDHEN and CDR2 SYDVKM. The CDR3 covers 13 residues. V was clipped by 2 bases and J by 3 bases, with 7 bases between them.

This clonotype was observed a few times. The CDR3 region has the DNA TGCGCCAGCTCGCTGGGACACAAGAACACTGAAGCTTTCTTT. Residues: CASSLGHKNTEAFF. The rearrangement uses TRBV4-3 and TRBJ1-1; maybe TRBD1 (6 bases). Per germline, CDR1 LGHNA and CDR2 YSLEER. This CDR3 comprises 14 residues. V was trimmed by 8 bases and J by 1 base, leaving 14 bases between them.